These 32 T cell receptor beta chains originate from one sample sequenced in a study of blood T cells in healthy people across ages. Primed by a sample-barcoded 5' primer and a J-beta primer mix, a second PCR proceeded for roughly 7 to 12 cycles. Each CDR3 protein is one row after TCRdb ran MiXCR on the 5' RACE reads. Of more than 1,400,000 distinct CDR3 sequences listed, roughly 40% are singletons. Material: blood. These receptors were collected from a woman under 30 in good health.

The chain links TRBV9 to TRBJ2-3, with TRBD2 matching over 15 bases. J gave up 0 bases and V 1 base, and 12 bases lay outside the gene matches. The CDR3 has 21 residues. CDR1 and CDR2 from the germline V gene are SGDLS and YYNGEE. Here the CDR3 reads CASSVLPGLAGGQTSTDTQYF. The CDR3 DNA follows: TGTGCCAGCAGCGTACTCCCGGGACTAGCGGGAGGCCAAACTAGCACAGATACGCAGTATTTT.

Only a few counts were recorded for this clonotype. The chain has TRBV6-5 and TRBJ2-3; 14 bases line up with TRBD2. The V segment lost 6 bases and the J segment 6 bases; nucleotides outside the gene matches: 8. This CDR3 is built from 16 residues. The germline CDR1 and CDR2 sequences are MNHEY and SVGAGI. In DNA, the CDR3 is TGTGCCAGCAGCCGACTAGCGGGAGGGCCTTGGGATACGCAGTATTTT. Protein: CASSRLAGGPWDTQYF.

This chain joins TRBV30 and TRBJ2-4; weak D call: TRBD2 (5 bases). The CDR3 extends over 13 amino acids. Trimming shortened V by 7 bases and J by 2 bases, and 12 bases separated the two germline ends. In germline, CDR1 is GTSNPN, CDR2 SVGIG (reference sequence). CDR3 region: CASRRLPKNIQYF. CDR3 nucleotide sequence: TGTGCCTCCCGGAGACTACCCAAAAACATTCAGTACTTC.

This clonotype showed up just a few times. The CDR3 region has the DNA TGCGCCAGCAGCCACAACCGACTGATTTATATGCAGTTCTTC. Protein sequence: CASSHNRLIYMQFF. The chain couples TRBV4-1 to TRBJ2-1, with D hard to call. The V end was cut by 3 bases, the J end by 12 bases, with 18 bases between. Germline values: CDR1 MGHRA, CDR2 YSYEKL. The CDR3 runs 14 residues.

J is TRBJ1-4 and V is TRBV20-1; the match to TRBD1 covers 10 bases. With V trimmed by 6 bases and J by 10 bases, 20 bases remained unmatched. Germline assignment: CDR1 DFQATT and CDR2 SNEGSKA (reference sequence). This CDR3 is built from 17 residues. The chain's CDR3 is CSAKPGQGRAGDGKLFF. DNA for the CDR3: TGCAGTGCGAAACCGGGACAGGGGCGTGCAGGGGACGGAAAACTGTTTTTT.

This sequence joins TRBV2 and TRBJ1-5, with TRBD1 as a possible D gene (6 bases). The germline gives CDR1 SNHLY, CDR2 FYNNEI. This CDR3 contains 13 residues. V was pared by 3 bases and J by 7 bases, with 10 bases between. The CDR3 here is CASSEWGAQPQHF. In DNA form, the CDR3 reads TGTGCCAGCAGTGAGTGGGGGGCCCAGCCCCAGCATTTT. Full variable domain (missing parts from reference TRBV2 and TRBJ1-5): EPEVTQTPSHQVTQMGQEVILRCVPISNHLYFYWYRQILGQKVEFLVSFYNNEISEKSEIFDDQFSVERPDGSNFTLKIRSTKLEDSAMYFCASSEWGAQPQHFGDGTRLSIL.

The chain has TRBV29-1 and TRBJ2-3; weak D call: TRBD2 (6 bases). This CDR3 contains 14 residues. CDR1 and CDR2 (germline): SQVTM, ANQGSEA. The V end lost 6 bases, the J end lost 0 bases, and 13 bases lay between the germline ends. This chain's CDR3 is CSVKRGTSTDTQYF. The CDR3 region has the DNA TGCAGCGTCAAAAGAGGGACTAGCACAGATACGCAGTATTTT.

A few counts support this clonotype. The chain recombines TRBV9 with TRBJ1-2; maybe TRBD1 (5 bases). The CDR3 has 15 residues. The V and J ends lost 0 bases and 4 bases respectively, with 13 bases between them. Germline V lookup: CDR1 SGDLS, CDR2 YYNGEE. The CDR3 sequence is CASSVATEPLYGYTF. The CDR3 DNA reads TGTGCCAGCAGCGTAGCGACAGAACCCCTCTATGGCTACACCTTC.

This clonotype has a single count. The CDR3, as DNA: TGTGCCAGCAGCCCCCGCCGGGACAGGGGAAGGAATGAGCAGTTCTTC. Residues: CASSPRRDRGRNEQFF. The gene calls are TRBV11-2 and TRBJ2-1; 10 bases agree with TRBD1. V lost 5 bases, J lost 7 bases, and 11 bases stayed unmatched. Germline-derived CDR1 and CDR2 are SGHAT and FQNNGV. There are 16 residues in the CDR3.

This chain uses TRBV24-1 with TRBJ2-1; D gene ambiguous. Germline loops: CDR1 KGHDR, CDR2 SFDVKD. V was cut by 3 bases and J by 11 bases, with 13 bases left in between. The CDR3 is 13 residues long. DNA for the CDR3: TGTGCCACCAGTGATGGTCCCCGCCCCAAGCAGTTCTTC. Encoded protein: CATSDGPRPKQFF.

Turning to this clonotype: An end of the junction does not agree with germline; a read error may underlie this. As DNA, the CDR3 is TGCAGTGCGAGAGAACAGTACTTC. Its protein product is CSAREQYF. The rearrangement links TRBV20-1 to TRBJ2-5; D not certain. CDR1 is DFQATT, CDR2 SNEGSKA, per germline (reference sequence). This CDR3 has 8 amino acids.

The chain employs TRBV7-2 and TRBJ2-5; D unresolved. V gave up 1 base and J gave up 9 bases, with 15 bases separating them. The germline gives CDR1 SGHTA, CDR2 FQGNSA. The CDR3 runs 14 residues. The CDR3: CASSLESPGLAQYF. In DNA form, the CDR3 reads TGTGCCAGCAGCTTAGAAAGTCCAGGCCTAGCCCAGTACTTC.

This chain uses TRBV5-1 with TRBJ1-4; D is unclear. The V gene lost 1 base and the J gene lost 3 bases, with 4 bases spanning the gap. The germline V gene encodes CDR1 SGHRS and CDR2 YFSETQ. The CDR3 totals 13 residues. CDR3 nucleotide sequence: TGCGCCAGCAGCTTGATGTCTAATGAAAAACTGTTTTTT. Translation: CASSLMSNEKLFF.

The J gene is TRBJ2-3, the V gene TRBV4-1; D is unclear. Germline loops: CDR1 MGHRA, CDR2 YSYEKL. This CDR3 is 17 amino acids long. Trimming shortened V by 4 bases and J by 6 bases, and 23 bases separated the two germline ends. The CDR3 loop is CASSREPLALTGDTQYF. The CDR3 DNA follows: TGCGCCAGCAGCCGCGAGCCCTTAGCCCTCACCGGCGATACGCAGTATTTT.

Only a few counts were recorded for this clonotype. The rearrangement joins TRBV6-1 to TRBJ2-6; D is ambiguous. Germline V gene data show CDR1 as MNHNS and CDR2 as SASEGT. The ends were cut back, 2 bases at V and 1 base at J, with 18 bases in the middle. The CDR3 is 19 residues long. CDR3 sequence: CASSEFSGWGSSGANVLTF. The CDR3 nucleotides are TGTGCCAGCAGTGAATTTTCCGGATGGGGTTCTTCTGGGGCCAACGTCCTGACTTTC.

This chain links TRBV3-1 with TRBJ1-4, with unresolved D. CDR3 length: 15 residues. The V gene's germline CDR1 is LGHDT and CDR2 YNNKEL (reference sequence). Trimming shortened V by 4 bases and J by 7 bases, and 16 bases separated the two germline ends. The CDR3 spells CASSPQAILGEKLFF. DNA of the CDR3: TGTGCCAGCAGCCCTCAAGCGATACTGGGTGAAAAACTGTTTTTT.

The CDR3 is CASSATDQETQYF. DNA for the CDR3: TGTGCCAGCAGTGCCACTGATCAAGAGACCCAGTACTTC. The genes are TRBV21-1 and TRBJ2-5. TRBV21-1 is noted as a pseudogene. CDR3 length equals 13 residues.

The CDR3 loop reads CSATSPGLAGDALDEQYF. CDR3 nucleotides: TGCAGTGCTACTTCCCCGGGACTAGCGGGAGATGCGCTGGACGAGCAGTACTTC. The chain links TRBV20-1 to TRBJ2-7; TRBD2 agrees at 14 bases. Looked up from germline, CDR1 is DFQATT and CDR2 is SNEGSKA (reference sequence). Trimming at V came to 4 bases and at J to 5 bases, leaving 16 bases not matched to a gene. CDR3 length: 18 residues.

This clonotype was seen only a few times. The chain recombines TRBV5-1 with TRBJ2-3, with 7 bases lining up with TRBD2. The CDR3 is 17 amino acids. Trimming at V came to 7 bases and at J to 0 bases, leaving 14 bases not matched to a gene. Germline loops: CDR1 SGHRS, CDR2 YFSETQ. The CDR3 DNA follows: TGCGCCAGCTCCCCAACGGGGGGACCGTCTAGCACAGATACGCAGTATTTT. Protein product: CASSPTGGPSSTDTQYF. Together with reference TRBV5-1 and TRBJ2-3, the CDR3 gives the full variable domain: KAGVTQTPRYLIKTRGQQVTLSCSPISGHRSVSWYQQTPGQGLQFLFEYFSETQRNKGNFPGRFSGRQFSNSRSEMNVSTLELGDSALYLCASSPTGGPSSTDTQYFGPGTRLTVL.

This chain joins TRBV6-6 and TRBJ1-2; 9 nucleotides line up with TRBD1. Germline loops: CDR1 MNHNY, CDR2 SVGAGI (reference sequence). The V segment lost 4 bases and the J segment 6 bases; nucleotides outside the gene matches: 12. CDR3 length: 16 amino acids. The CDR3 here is CASSSSTGGWMDGYTF. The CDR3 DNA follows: TGTGCCAGCAGTTCCTCAACAGGGGGCTGGATGGATGGCTACACCTTC.

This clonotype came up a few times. The CDR3 sequence is CSARVPGQGAGYEQYF. The CDR3 bases are TGCAGTGCTAGAGTTCCGGGACAGGGGGCAGGTTACGAGCAGTACTTC. The chain combines TRBV20-1 with TRBJ2-7; TRBD1 aligns across 12 bases. Germline loops: CDR1 DFQATT, CDR2 SNEGSKA (reference sequence). The length of the CDR3 is 16 residues. Trimming removed 1 base from V and 4 bases from J; junction bases left unmatched: 8.

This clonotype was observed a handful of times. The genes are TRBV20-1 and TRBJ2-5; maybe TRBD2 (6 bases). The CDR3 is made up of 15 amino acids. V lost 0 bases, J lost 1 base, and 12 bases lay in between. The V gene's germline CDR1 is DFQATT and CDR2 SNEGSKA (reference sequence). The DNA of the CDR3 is TGCAGTGCTAGAGACCGTAGGACTACCCAAGAGACCCAGTACTTC. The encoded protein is CSARDRRTTQETQYF.

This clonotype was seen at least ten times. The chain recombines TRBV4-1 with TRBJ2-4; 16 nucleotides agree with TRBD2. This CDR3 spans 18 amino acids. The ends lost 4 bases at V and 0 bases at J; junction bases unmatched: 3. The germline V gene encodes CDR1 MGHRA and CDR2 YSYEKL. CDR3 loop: CASSPGLAGGRAKNIQYF. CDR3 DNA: TGCGCCAGCAGCCCGGGACTAGCGGGGGGGCGAGCCAAAAACATTCAGTACTTC.

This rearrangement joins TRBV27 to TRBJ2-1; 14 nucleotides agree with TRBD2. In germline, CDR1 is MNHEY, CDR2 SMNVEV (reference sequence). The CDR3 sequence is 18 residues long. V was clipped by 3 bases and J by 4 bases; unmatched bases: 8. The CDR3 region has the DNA TGTGCCAGCAGTTTCCGGACTAGCGGGGGGCCTACGTACAATGAGCAGTTCTTC. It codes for CASSFRTSGGPTYNEQFF.

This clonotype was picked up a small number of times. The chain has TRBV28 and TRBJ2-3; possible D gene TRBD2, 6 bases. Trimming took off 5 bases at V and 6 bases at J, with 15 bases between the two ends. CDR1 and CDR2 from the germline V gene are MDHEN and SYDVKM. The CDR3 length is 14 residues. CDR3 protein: CASSRQGGRDTQYF. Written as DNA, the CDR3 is TGTGCCAGCAGTCGTCAGGGAGGAAGGGATACGCAGTATTTT.

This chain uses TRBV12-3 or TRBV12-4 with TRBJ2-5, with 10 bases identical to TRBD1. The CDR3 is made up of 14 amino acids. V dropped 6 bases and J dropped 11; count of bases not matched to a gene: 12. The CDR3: CASSLGTGTGEQYF. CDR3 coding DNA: TGTGCCAGCAGCCTCGGGACAGGGACAGGGGAGCAGTACTTC.

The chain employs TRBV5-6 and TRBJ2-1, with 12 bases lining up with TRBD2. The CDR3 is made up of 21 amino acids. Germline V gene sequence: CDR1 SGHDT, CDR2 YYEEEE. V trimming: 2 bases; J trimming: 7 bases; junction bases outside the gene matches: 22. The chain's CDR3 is CASSFKGKLAGGPIPENEQFF. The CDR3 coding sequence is TGTGCCAGCAGCTTTAAAGGAAAACTAGCGGGGGGACCTATCCCTGAGAATGAGCAGTTCTTC.

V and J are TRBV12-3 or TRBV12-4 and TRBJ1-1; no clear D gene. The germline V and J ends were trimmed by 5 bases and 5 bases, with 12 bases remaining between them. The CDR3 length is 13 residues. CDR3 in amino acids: CASSALEGTEAFF. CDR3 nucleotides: TGTGCCAGCAGTGCGCTAGAAGGGACTGAAGCTTTCTTT.

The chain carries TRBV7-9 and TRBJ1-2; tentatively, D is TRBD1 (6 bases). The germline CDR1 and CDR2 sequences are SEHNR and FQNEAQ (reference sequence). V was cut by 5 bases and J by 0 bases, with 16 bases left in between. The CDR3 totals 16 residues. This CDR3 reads CASSLDTGTTNYGYTF. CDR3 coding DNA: TGTGCCAGCAGCCTGGATACAGGGACTACTAACTATGGCTACACCTTC.

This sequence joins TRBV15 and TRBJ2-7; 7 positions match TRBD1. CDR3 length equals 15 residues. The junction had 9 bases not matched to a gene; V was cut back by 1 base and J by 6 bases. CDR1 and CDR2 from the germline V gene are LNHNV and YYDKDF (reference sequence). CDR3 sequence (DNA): TGTGCCACCAGCAGAGGAACGACAGGGTACTCCGAGCAGTACTTC. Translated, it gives CATSRGTTGYSEQYF.

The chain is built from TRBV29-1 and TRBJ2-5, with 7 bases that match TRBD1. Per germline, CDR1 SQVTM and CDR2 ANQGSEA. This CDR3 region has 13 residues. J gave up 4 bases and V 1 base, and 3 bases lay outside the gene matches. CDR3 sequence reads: CSVEGAGGETQYF. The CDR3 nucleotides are TGCAGCGTTGAAGGGGCAGGGGGAGAGACCCAGTACTTC.

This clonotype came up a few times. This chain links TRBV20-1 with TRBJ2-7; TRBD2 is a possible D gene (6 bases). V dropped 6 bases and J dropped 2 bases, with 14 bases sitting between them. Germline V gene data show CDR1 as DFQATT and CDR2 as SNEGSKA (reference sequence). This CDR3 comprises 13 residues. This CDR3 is CSASGTGPYEQYF. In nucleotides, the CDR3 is TGCAGTGCCTCCGGGACTGGCCCCTACGAGCAGTACTTC.